Listed here is a single T cell receptor beta chain. What antigen it recognizes has not been identified. No much larger clone is present one base from it, and per-base qualities are unavailable. The trial excluded patients who had a history of autoimmune disease or were on systemic immunosuppression. Peripheral blood for TCR sequencing was drawn from every dose cohort at baseline, at cycle 4 day 1 and at cycle 7 day 1. The samples were taken from a phase I, first-in-human, multicenter, open-label dose-escalation trial of ivuxolimab. Adults with locally advanced or metastatic melanoma, renal cell carcinoma, hepatocellular carcinoma or head and neck squamous cell carcinoma were enrolled in the trial. Before TCR sequencing, CD4+ T cells and CD8+ T cells from peripheral blood were sorted into separate populations. These data are taken from a study of OX40 agonist ivuxolimab in advanced cancers. In the study overall: The costimulatory receptor OX40 (CD134) was targeted by ivuxolimab, a fully human IgG2 agonistic monoclonal antibody. Intravenous ivuxolimab was administered to patients every 2 weeks at six dose levels: 0.01, 0.1, 0.3, 1.5, 3 and 10 mg/kg. Of the approximately 50 dose-escalation patients, hepatocellular carcinoma was present in 19, melanoma in some 15, renal cell carcinoma in 9 and head and neck cancer in 9. In the dose-escalation cohort, 82.7% of patients were male, and the mean age was approximately 60 years, with a range of roughly 23 to 85. Patients were allowed to have had prior anti-PD-1, anti-PD-L1 or anti-CTLA-4 therapy, and approximately 40% of the dose-escalation patients had previously received checkpoint inhibitors. Partial responses occurred in three dose-escalation patients: two with cutaneous melanoma and one with hepatocellular carcinoma. The purpose of peripheral TCRbeta sequencing was to test whether ivuxolimab changed TCR sequence diversity and led to clonal T-cell expansion. The monotherapy dose-escalation portion (N of about 47 patients) of the phase I ivuxolimab trial is reported in the paper.

The investigation overall reported the following: At doses of 0.1 to 3.0 mg/kg, clonal expansion of both CD4+ and CD8+ blood T cells was observed from baseline to week 6. In partial responders in the 0.1-3.0 mg/kg groups, normalized peripheral clonal expansion was found to be among the lowest, especially among CD8+ T cells. After ivuxolimab, CD8+ T cells had more expanded clones than CD4+ T cells on average. Which antigens the clonally expanded peripheral T cells were specific for was not determined. Low levels of normalized T-cell clonal expansion were also seen in some nonresponding patients.

For sequencing of the TCRbeta CDR3 region, genomic DNA was extracted from the sorted cells. The immunoSEQ Assay was used to sequence the TCRbeta CDR3 regions. TCRdb mirrors the immuneACCESS table, restricted to in-frame sequences. Some clones are absent from its copies; in checked studies, under half trace to an unresolved V gene, and the reason for the others is unknown. Present in this sample are 75,000 to 100,000 clones, more than 80% of which were seen just once. Less than 6% of the sample comes from the top ten. Per the germline V gene, SQVTM is the CDR1 and ANQGSEA is the CDR2. The CDR3 holds 12 amino acids from the cysteine to the phenylalanine. Of all the DNA, just the CDR3 is kept, 36 bases in frame from base 1. The V and J ends are trimmed by 7 bases and 3 bases, leaving 12 bases between them.

This specimen consisted of CD4+ or CD8+ T cells sorted from blood, obtained in a trial of the OX40 agonist ivuxolimab. Recombination linked TRBV29-1 to TRBJ2-5, with no D gene named confidently. This sequence originates from an adult with an advanced solid tumor such as melanoma, head and neck, liver or kidney cancer. The DNA reads TGCAGCGCCGGTCGACGCGAAGAGACCCAGTACTTC. Its coded protein is CSAGRREETQYF.